This TCR beta chain was documented in a study of T cells in localized non-small cell lung cancer. The CDR3 totals 17 residues. This clone was counted only a few times. The data were produced by immunoSEQ multiplex PCR, yet TCRdb's version contains in-frame clones alone and is incomplete. The sample carries 2,000 to 2,500 clones, 21% recorded once. V and J are TRBV7-5 and TRBJ2-3; the table's D call TRBD2 went unverified against the DNA. TRBV7-5 is deemed a pseudogene. Specimen: normal lung tissue next to the tumor, collected before any cancer treatment. This clonotype was obtained from a man aged 40 to 69 with stage I squamous cell lung carcinoma. The CDR3 DNA follows: TGTGCCAGCAGCTTGAAACTAGCGGGTGATTCCACAGATACGCAGTATTTT. This encodes CASSLKLAGDSTDTQYF.